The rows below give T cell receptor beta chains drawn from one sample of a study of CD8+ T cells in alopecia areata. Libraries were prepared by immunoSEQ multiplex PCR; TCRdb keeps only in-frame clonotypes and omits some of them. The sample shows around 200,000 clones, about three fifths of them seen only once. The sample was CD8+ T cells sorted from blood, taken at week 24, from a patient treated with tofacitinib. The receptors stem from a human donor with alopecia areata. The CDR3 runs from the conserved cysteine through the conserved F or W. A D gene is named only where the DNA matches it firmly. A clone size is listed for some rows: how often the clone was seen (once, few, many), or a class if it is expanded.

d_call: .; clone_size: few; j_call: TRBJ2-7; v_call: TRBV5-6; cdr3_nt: TGTGCCAGCAGCTTCGGAGTGGGCGAGCAGTACTTC; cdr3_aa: CASSFGVGEQYF
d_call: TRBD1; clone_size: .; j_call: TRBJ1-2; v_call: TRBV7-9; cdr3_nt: TGTGCCAGCAGCCCCGGGACAGACGGATATGGCTACACCTTC; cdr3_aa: CASSPGTDGYGYTF
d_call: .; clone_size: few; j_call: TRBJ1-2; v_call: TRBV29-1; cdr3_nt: TGCAGCGTTCCCTACCTCTATGGCTACACCTTC; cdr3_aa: CSVPYLYGYTF
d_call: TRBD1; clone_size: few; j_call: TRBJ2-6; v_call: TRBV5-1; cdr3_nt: TGCGCCAGCAGCGCGAAGACAGGGCGCTCTGGGGCCAACGTCCTGACTTTC; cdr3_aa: CASSAKTGRSGANVLTF
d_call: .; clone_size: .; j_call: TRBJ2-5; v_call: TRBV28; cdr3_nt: TGTGCCAGCAGTTTTCCTCGGGCCGTATACTCCCAGTACTTC; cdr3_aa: CASSFPRAVYSQYF
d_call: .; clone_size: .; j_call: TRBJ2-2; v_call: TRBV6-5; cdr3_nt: TGTGCCAGCAGTTATGGGACTCCGAACACCGGGGAGCTGTTTTTT; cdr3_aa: CASSYGTPNTGELFF
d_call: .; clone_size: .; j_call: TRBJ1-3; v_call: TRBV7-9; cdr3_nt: TGTGCCACCCACCCGGGGACCATCTCTGGAAACACCATATATTTT; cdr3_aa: CATHPGTISGNTIYF
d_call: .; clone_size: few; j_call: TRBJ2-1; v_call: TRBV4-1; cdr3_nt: TGTGCCAGCAGCCAAGAGCAAGCGATCTACAATGAGCAGTTCTTC; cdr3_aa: CASSQEQAIYNEQFF
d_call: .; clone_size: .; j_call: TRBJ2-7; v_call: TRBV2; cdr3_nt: TGTGCCAGCAGCCAAACCTTCGTGGGCCCCTACGAGCAGTACTTC; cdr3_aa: CASSQTFVGPYEQYF
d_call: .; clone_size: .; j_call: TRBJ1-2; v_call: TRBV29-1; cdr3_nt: TGCAGCGTTGAAGAGAGGGGAAGAGGGGACGTTCTCTGGGGCTACACCTTC; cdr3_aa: CSVEERGRGDVLWGYTF
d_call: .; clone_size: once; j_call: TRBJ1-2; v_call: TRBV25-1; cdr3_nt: TGTGCCAGCAGTGTAGGGCCTGGCTACACCTTC; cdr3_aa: CASSVGPGYTF
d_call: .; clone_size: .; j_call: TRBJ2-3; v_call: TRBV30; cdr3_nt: TGTGCCTGGAGTGTAGGACTACTCACAGATACGCAGTATTTT; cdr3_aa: CAWSVGLLTDTQYF
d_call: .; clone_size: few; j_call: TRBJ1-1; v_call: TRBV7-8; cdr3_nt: TGTGCCAGCAGCTTAGTTGGGGTTGGGAAGAACACTGAAGCTTTCTTT; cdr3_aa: CASSLVGVGKNTEAFF
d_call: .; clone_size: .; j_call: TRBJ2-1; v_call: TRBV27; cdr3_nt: TGTGCCAGCAGTTTATCGAACTACAATGAGCAGTTCTTC; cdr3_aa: CASSLSNYNEQFF
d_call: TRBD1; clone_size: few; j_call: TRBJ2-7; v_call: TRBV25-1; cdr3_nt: TGTGCCAGCGGGCCGGGACAGCCCTACGAGCAGTACTTC; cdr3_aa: CASGPGQPYEQYF
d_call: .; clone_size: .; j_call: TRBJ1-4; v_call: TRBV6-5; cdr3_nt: TGTGCCACAGCGTTCGGGGAAAAACTGTTTTTT; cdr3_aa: CATAFGEKLFF
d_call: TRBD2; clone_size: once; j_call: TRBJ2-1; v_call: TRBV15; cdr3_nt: TGTGCCACCAGCCAGCGACTAGCGGAATTATACAATGAGCAGTTCTTC; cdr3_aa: CATSQRLAELYNEQFF
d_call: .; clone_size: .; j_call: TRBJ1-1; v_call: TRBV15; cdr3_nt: TGTGCCACCAGCAGATCGTCGACTGAAGCTTTCTTT; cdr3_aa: CATSRSSTEAFF
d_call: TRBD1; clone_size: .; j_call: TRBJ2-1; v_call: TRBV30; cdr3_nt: TGTGCCTGGGGACAGGGCTACAATGAGCAGTTCTTC; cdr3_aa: CAWGQGYNEQFF
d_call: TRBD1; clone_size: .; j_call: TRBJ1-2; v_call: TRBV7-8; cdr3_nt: TGTGCCAGCAGCCCCGGTTTTGGGACAGTCAATGGCTACACCTTC; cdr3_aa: CASSPGFGTVNGYTF
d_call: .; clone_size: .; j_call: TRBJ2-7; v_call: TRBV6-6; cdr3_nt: TGTGCCAGCAGGGGAGATTACGAGTACGAGCAGTACTTC; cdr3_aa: CASRGDYEYEQYF
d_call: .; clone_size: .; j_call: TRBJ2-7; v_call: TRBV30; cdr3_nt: TGTGCCTGGAAGGACACGGGCAGCTCCTACGAGCAGTACTTC; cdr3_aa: CAWKDTGSSYEQYF
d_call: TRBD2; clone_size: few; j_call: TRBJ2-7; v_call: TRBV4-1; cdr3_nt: TGCGCCAGCAGCGGACTAGCGGCCGAGCAGTACTTC; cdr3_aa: CASSGLAAEQYF
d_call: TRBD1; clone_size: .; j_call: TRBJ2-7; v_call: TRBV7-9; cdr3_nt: TGTGCCAGCAGCTTCGGGACAGGGATCTACGAGCAGTACTTC; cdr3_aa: CASSFGTGIYEQYF
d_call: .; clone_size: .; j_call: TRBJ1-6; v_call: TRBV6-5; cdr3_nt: TGTGCCAGCAGTTACAAGGGCGGGGGATCACCCCTCCACTTT; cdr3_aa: CASSYKGGGSPLHF
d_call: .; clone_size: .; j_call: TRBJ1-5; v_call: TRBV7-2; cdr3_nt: TGTGCCAGCAGCCCCTATGGGGGGGCAGGTCAGCCCCAGCATTTT; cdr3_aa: CASSPYGGAGQPQHF
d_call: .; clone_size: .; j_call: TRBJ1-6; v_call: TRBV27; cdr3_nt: TGTGCCAGCAGTTTGGGTAATTCACCCCTCCACTTT; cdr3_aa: CASSLGNSPLHF
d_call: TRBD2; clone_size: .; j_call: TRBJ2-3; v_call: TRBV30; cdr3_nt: TGTGCCTGGACCAGCGGGGTTACTTCCACAGATACGCAGTATTTT; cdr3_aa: CAWTSGVTSTDTQYF
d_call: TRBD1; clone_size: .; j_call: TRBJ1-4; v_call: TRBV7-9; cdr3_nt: TGTGCCAGCAGCTTAGTCAGACGGCACAGGGGGCAGGAAGATGAAAAACTGTTTTTT; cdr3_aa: CASSLVRRHRGQEDEKLFF
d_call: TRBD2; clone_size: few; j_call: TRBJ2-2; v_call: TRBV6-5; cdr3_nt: TGTGCCAGCAGTTACTCGACTAGCGCCGGGGAGCTGTTTTTT; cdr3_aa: CASSYSTSAGELFF
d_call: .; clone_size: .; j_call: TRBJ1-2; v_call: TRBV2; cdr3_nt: TGTGCCAGCAGTGAAGCAAGAACCTATGGCTACACCTTC; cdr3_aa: CASSEARTYGYTF
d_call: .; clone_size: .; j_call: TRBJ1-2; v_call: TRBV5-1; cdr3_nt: TGCGCCAGCAGCACCGGAGTCGGCTACACCTTC; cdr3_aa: CASSTGVGYTF
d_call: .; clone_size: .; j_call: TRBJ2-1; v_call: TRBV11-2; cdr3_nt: TGTGCCAGCAGCTTAGAGACTGGACAATACAATGAGCAGTTCTTC; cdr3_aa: CASSLETGQYNEQFF